The rows below give T cell receptor beta chains drawn from one sample of a study of cytomegalovirus exposure and HLA in healthy donors. Assay used: immunoSEQ multiplex PCR; TCRdb lists only in-frame clones, some missing. The sample gives some 70,000 clones, around 70% of which show up once; 11% is in the top ten. Sequenced material: PBMCs. These receptors all come from a woman aged 25 to 39 in good health and CMV-seronegative. Each CDR3 is given with its conserved first and last residue. The D gene is left open where the match is weak. Some rows mark clone size as missing; the rest say once, few, many or name a class of expanded clone.

j_call: TRBJ1-1; clone_size: .; d_call: TRBD1; v_call: TRBV5-4; cdr3_nt: TGTGCCAGCAGCTTCGGGGGTAGACAGGGGCGGGGCACTGAAGCTTTCTTT; cdr3_aa: CASSFGGRQGRGTEAFF
j_call: TRBJ2-3; clone_size: medium-sized; d_call: .; v_call: TRBV4-1; cdr3_nt: TGCGCCAGCAGCCCGCCCGGCGGATCGACGCAGTATTTT; cdr3_aa: CASSPPGGSTQYF
j_call: TRBJ1-1; clone_size: .; d_call: .; v_call: TRBV2; cdr3_nt: TGTGCCAGCAGTACCACCCCTGGGGCAGGGCTCACTAACACTGAAGCTTTCTTT; cdr3_aa: CASSTTPGAGLTNTEAFF
j_call: TRBJ1-6; clone_size: .; d_call: .; v_call: TRBV5-1; cdr3_nt: TGCGCCAGCAGCGAACCGACAGGACCCCTCCACTTT; cdr3_aa: CASSEPTGPLHF
j_call: TRBJ2-3; clone_size: .; d_call: .; v_call: TRBV2; cdr3_nt: TGTGCCAGCAGTGTAAACCCGGGGTCTATCCGCACAGATACGCAGTATTTT; cdr3_aa: CASSVNPGSIRTDTQYF
j_call: TRBJ1-4; clone_size: .; d_call: .; v_call: TRBV5-6; cdr3_nt: TGTGCCAGCACGGGGGGACCTAATGAAAAACTGTTTTTT; cdr3_aa: CASTGGPNEKLFF
j_call: TRBJ1-1; clone_size: .; d_call: .; v_call: TRBV18; cdr3_nt: TGTGCCAGCTCACCGCGGGGGTGGGGGTTCACTGAAGCTTTCTTT; cdr3_aa: CASSPRGWGFTEAFF
j_call: TRBJ1-5; clone_size: once; d_call: TRBD1; v_call: TRBV2; cdr3_nt: TGTGCCAGCAGTGGGAACAGGGGCTCCAATCAGCCCCAGCATTTT; cdr3_aa: CASSGNRGSNQPQHF
j_call: TRBJ2-1; clone_size: .; d_call: .; v_call: TRBV9; cdr3_nt: TGTGCCAGCAATAGCGGTAATTCCCACAATGAGCAGTTCTTC; cdr3_aa: CASNSGNSHNEQFF
j_call: TRBJ2-7; clone_size: .; d_call: .; v_call: TRBV27; cdr3_nt: TGTGCCAGCAGTTTAAGGCAGGCCACCTACGAGCAGTACTTC; cdr3_aa: CASSLRQATYEQYF
j_call: TRBJ2-7; clone_size: few; d_call: .; v_call: TRBV6-5; cdr3_nt: TGTGCCAGCAGTTATCCTCGAGGGAGGTCCCACGAGCAGTACTTC; cdr3_aa: CASSYPRGRSHEQYF
j_call: TRBJ1-1; clone_size: .; d_call: TRBD1; v_call: TRBV10-3; cdr3_nt: TGTGCCATCAGTGAGAAAGGGGGCTGGAACACTGAAGCTTTCTTT; cdr3_aa: CAISEKGGWNTEAFF
j_call: TRBJ2-3; clone_size: .; d_call: .; v_call: TRBV6-1; cdr3_nt: TGTGCCAGCAGTGATGAGGGCACAGATACGCAGTATTTT; cdr3_aa: CASSDEGTDTQYF
j_call: TRBJ1-1; clone_size: few; d_call: .; v_call: TRBV7-9; cdr3_nt: TGTGCCAGCAGCTTAGTAGATAGGGGGGGCTCTGAAGCTTTCTTT; cdr3_aa: CASSLVDRGGSEAFF
j_call: TRBJ2-7; clone_size: once; d_call: .; v_call: TRBV9; cdr3_nt: TGTGCCAGCAGCGTAGGAGAGGGTTTGTCCTACGAGCAGTACTTC; cdr3_aa: CASSVGEGLSYEQYF
j_call: TRBJ1-6; clone_size: .; d_call: TRBD1; v_call: TRBV5-6; cdr3_nt: TGTGCCAGCAGCTTGGCCCACCCGGGACAGGGGTCACCCCTCCACTTT; cdr3_aa: CASSLAHPGQGSPLHF
j_call: TRBJ1-1; clone_size: .; d_call: .; v_call: TRBV18; cdr3_nt: TGTGCCAGCTCACCTAGGCATATTGGGCGTACACTCGAGGAAGCTTTCTTT; cdr3_aa: CASSPRHIGRTLEEAFF
j_call: TRBJ1-2; clone_size: .; d_call: .; v_call: TRBV7-9; cdr3_nt: TGTGCCAGCAGCTTAGAATACAACGCTAACTATGGCTACACCTTC; cdr3_aa: CASSLEYNANYGYTF
j_call: TRBJ1-2; clone_size: .; d_call: TRBD1; v_call: TRBV6-5; cdr3_nt: TGTGCCAGCAGGACAGGGGCGGATGGCTACACCTTC; cdr3_aa: CASRTGADGYTF
j_call: TRBJ2-2; clone_size: few; d_call: TRBD1; v_call: TRBV6-1; cdr3_nt: TGTGCCAGCAGTGCACAGGGGGCGCACGGGGAGCTGTTTTTT; cdr3_aa: CASSAQGAHGELFF
j_call: TRBJ1-5; clone_size: .; d_call: .; v_call: TRBV7-2; cdr3_nt: TGTGCCAGCAGCTTAGAGTACAGTAGCAATCAGCCCCAGCATTTT; cdr3_aa: CASSLEYSSNQPQHF
j_call: TRBJ1-3; clone_size: .; d_call: .; v_call: TRBV7-2; cdr3_nt: TGTGCCAGCAGCCCAGGGTCCGGAAACACCATATATTTT; cdr3_aa: CASSPGSGNTIYF
j_call: TRBJ1-5; clone_size: few; d_call: .; v_call: TRBV6-5; cdr3_nt: TGTGCCAGCAGTTACAGCAGGGGAAGTCAGCCCCAGCATTTT; cdr3_aa: CASSYSRGSQPQHF
j_call: TRBJ2-5; clone_size: .; d_call: .; v_call: TRBV7-2; cdr3_nt: TGTGCCAGCAGCCCACAAGAGACCCAGTACTTC; cdr3_aa: CASSPQETQYF
j_call: TRBJ2-2; clone_size: .; d_call: TRBD1; v_call: TRBV9; cdr3_nt: TGTGCCAGCAGCGTAGGGGACAGGAACACCGGGGAGCTGTTTTTT; cdr3_aa: CASSVGDRNTGELFF
j_call: TRBJ2-5; clone_size: .; d_call: TRBD2; v_call: TRBV5-4; cdr3_nt: TGTGCCAGCAGTCCTAGGGCTAGCGGGGGACAAGAGACCCAGTACTTC; cdr3_aa: CASSPRASGGQETQYF
j_call: TRBJ1-2; clone_size: .; d_call: .; v_call: TRBV14; cdr3_nt: TGTGCCAGCAGCCAAGGTAGAGGTAATGGCTACACCTTC; cdr3_aa: CASSQGRGNGYTF
j_call: TRBJ2-1; clone_size: .; d_call: TRBD2; v_call: TRBV4-1; cdr3_nt: TGCGCCAGCAGCCAACCGACCTCGGGACTAGCGGGGGGATACGGTGAGTTCTTC; cdr3_aa: CASSQPTSGLAGGYGEFF
j_call: TRBJ2-3; clone_size: once; d_call: .; v_call: TRBV6-1; cdr3_nt: TGTGCCAGGAGTGGTGGACACACAGATACGCAGTATTTT; cdr3_aa: CARSGGHTDTQYF
j_call: TRBJ2-1; clone_size: .; d_call: TRBD2; v_call: TRBV6-1; cdr3_nt: TGTGCCAGCAGTGAACCCGCGGGGGGCGGTTACAATGAGCAGTTCTTC; cdr3_aa: CASSEPAGGGYNEQFF
j_call: TRBJ2-7; clone_size: .; d_call: .; v_call: TRBV7-6; cdr3_nt: TGTGCCAGCAGCTTACAGGGCGGGGCCTTCTACGAGCAGTACTTC; cdr3_aa: CASSLQGGAFYEQYF
j_call: TRBJ1-2; clone_size: once; d_call: .; v_call: TRBV6-1; cdr3_nt: TGTGCCAGCAGTGAAGATGGCAGGGGATTGGCTCTGTGGGGCTACACCTTC; cdr3_aa: CASSEDGRGLALWGYTF
j_call: TRBJ1-2; clone_size: few; d_call: .; v_call: TRBV7-9; cdr3_nt: TGTGCCAGCAGCTTAGGACAGACCTATGGCTACACCTTC; cdr3_aa: CASSLGQTYGYTF
j_call: TRBJ2-1; clone_size: .; d_call: .; v_call: TRBV30; cdr3_nt: TGTGCCTGGTACCAGAACTACAATGAGCAGTTCTTC; cdr3_aa: CAWYQNYNEQFF
j_call: TRBJ2-3; clone_size: once; d_call: .; v_call: TRBV10-3; cdr3_nt: TGTGCCATCAGTTCACCCAGCGGCAGCACAGATACGCAGTATTTT; cdr3_aa: CAISSPSGSTDTQYF
j_call: TRBJ2-5; clone_size: .; d_call: .; v_call: TRBV7-6; cdr3_nt: TGTGCCAGCAGCCCCCGGGAGACCGTGACAGCCCAGTACTTC; cdr3_aa: CASSPRETVTAQYF
j_call: TRBJ2-2; clone_size: .; d_call: .; v_call: TRBV27; cdr3_nt: TGTGCCAGCACCCCGGGATTAAACACCGGGGAGCTGTTTTTT; cdr3_aa: CASTPGLNTGELFF
j_call: TRBJ1-1; clone_size: .; d_call: TRBD1; v_call: TRBV7-9; cdr3_nt: TGTGCCAGCAGCTTTACAGGGGCTCTGAACACTGAAGCTTTCTTT; cdr3_aa: CASSFTGALNTEAFF
j_call: TRBJ1-5; clone_size: .; d_call: TRBD1; v_call: TRBV27; cdr3_nt: TGTGCCAGCAACCCCGGACAGGATCATCAGCCCCAGCATTTT; cdr3_aa: CASNPGQDHQPQHF
j_call: TRBJ1-5; clone_size: .; d_call: TRBD1; v_call: TRBV15; cdr3_nt: TGTGCCACCAGCAGAGAGTGGGGACAGGGTGGCCAGCCCCAGCATTTT; cdr3_aa: CATSREWGQGGQPQHF
j_call: TRBJ1-2; clone_size: .; d_call: .; v_call: TRBV6-6; cdr3_nt: TGTGCCAGCAGTCCCCAGTGGGGGGATGCGAACTATGGCTACACCTTC; cdr3_aa: CASSPQWGDANYGYTF
j_call: TRBJ1-1; clone_size: .; d_call: TRBD1; v_call: TRBV6-1; cdr3_nt: TGTGCCAGCAGCACAGGGGGGAACACTGAAGCTTTCTTT; cdr3_aa: CASSTGGNTEAFF
j_call: TRBJ2-5; clone_size: .; d_call: .; v_call: TRBV7-7; cdr3_nt: TGTGCCAGCAGCTTAGCAATTCTAGGAGGCCAAGAGACCCAGTACTTC; cdr3_aa: CASSLAILGGQETQYF
j_call: TRBJ2-7; clone_size: few; d_call: .; v_call: TRBV5-6; cdr3_nt: TGTGCCAGCAGCTTAGGAGGGCTTAGGGTCGAGCAGTACTTC; cdr3_aa: CASSLGGLRVEQYF
j_call: TRBJ1-2; clone_size: few; d_call: .; v_call: TRBV30; cdr3_nt: TGTGCCTGGAGTGCGGGGGGGTTAAACTATGGCTACACCTTC; cdr3_aa: CAWSAGGLNYGYTF
j_call: TRBJ1-1; clone_size: .; d_call: TRBD1; v_call: TRBV5-1; cdr3_nt: TGCGCCAGCAGCCGGGACAGCCCAGGGAACACTGAAGCTTTCTTT; cdr3_aa: CASSRDSPGNTEAFF